The 27 T cell receptor beta chains given below trace back to one sample, sequenced in a study of naive and memory T cell subsets. An equimolar mix of two oligonucleotides served as the beta constant-region primer for TRBC1 and TRBC2. Nested alpha and beta constant-region primers with the SP2 primer drove four PCR rounds on ligated cDNA. MiXCR, applied by TCRdb to the UMI-ligation and nested PCR reads, yields one record per CDR3 protein. The table records under 25,000 distinct CDR3 sequences, over 7% of them present only once. Sequencing was performed on central memory CD8+ T cells from blood. The receptors derive from a human donor in good health.

This clonotype was counted between two and nine times. This sequence joins TRBV28 and TRBJ1-5; weak D call: TRBD1 (5 bases). The CDR3 extends over 14 amino acids. Germline V lookup: CDR1 MDHEN, CDR2 SYDVKM. Trimming removed 3 bases from V and 9 bases from J, with 15 bases in between. The CDR3 DNA reads TGTGCCAGCAGTTTTCGACAATGGGGACCGCCCCAGCATTTT. Protein sequence: CASSFRQWGPPQHF.

Here the CDR3 DNA reads TGTGCCAGCAGCTTAGGCCTCGGCACCTACGAGCAGTACTTC. Translated: CASSLGLGTYEQYF. The chain joins TRBV7-6 to TRBJ2-7; D unclear. V lost 1 base and J 2 bases, leaving 9 bases between the germline ends. Germline CDR1 SGHVS, CDR2 FNYEAQ. This CDR3 is built from 14 residues.

This clonotype was detected ten times or more. The V call is TRBV19, the J call TRBJ2-7; no definite D call. V was trimmed by 5 bases and J by 0 bases, leaving 8 bases between them. The germline V gene encodes CDR1 LNHDA and CDR2 SQIVND (reference sequence). This CDR3 has 13 residues. CDR3 in DNA: TGTGCCAGTAGTTTTGAGAGCTCCTACGAGCAGTACTTC. It codes for CASSFESSYEQYF.

This clonotype was seen only a few times. The chain recombines TRBV27 with TRBJ2-7; 8 nucleotides line up with TRBD2. The CDR3 has 15 amino acids. Germline-derived CDR1 and CDR2 are MNHEY and SMNVEV (reference sequence). The junction had 7 bases not matched to a gene; V was cut back by 5 bases and J by 1 base. CDR3 coding DNA: TGTGCCAGCAGTGCCGGCGGGGGGCCTTCCTACGAGCAGTACTTC. Amino acid sequence: CASSAGGGPSYEQYF.

The chain is built from TRBV20-1 and TRBJ2-5; 11 bases fit TRBD2. CDR3 length: 17 amino acids. Germline lookup yields CDR1 DFQATT and CDR2 SNEGSKA (reference sequence). V gave up 0 bases and J gave up 5 bases; unmatched junction bases: 11. The CDR3 region has the DNA TGCAGTGCTAGAGATCGAATTAGCGGGAGGGCCGGGGAGACCCAGTACTTC. Protein product: CSARDRISGRAGETQYF.

This chain joins TRBV5-6 and TRBJ2-2; TRBD1 agrees at 9 bases. The CDR3 consists of 17 residues. Per germline, CDR1 SGHDT and CDR2 YYEEEE. J was trimmed by 3 bases and V by 4 bases; bases with no gene match: 10. As DNA, the CDR3 is TGTGCCAGCAGCAAAATAGACAGGGGGATTTACACCGGGGAGCTGTTTTTT. Its protein product is CASSKIDRGIYTGELFF.

The chain recombines TRBV10-2 with TRBJ1-5; no definite D call. This CDR3 is 16 amino acids long. Trimming took 3 bases from V and 0 from J, leaving 12 bases between them. CDR1 and CDR2 from the germline V gene are WSHSY and SAAADI. The CDR3 protein is CASSDLRRNSNQPQHF. The CDR3 nucleotides are TGCGCCAGCAGTGATCTTAGACGGAATAGCAATCAGCCCCAGCATTTT.

This clonotype occurred a few times. This chain joins TRBV19 and TRBJ1-1; D not certain. Per germline, CDR1 LNHDA and CDR2 SQIVND (reference sequence). The CDR3 length is 13 residues. V lost 1 base to trimming and J lost 6 bases, with 9 bases between them. The CDR3 region is CASSIGVSPEAFF. CDR3 in DNA: TGTGCCAGTAGTATAGGGGTAAGTCCTGAAGCTTTCTTT.

A few counts support this clonotype. The chain carries TRBV11-2 and TRBJ2-1, with a weak D call TRBD2 (6 bases). Germline CDR1 and CDR2: SGHAT and FQNNGV. The ends were cut back, 4 bases at V and 7 bases at J, with 17 bases in the middle. This CDR3 spans 15 amino acids. The CDR3 bases are TGTGCCAGCAGCTCCTCGGAGGGAAGAAGGAATGAGCAGTTCTTC. It yields the protein CASSSSEGRRNEQFF.

The sample holds many counts of this clonotype. The CDR3 DNA sequence: TGCGCCAGCAGCCAAGAGGCTACAGGGCTTAATTCACCCCTCCACTTT. It is translated as CASSQEATGLNSPLHF. The genes are TRBV4-3 and TRBJ1-6; perhaps TRBD1 as D (6 bases). Germline CDR1 and CDR2: LGHNA and YSLEER. This CDR3 is 16 amino acids long. Trimming took 0 bases from V and 6 from J, leaving 12 bases between them.

In its sample, this clonotype was seen many times. The rearrangement uses TRBV20-1 and TRBJ1-1; TRBD1 is a possible D gene (6 bases). V lost 0 bases to trimming and J lost 4 bases, with 12 bases between them. From germline, CDR1 is DFQATT and CDR2 SNEGSKA (reference sequence). This CDR3 is 14 amino acids long. This CDR3 is CSARDRWGATEAFF. CDR3 nucleotides: TGCAGTGCTAGAGATCGGTGGGGGGCCACTGAAGCTTTCTTT.

CDR3 sequence (DNA): TGTGCCAGCAGCTCACAGGATTCCTACGAGCAGTACTTC. Residues: CASSSQDSYEQYF. This chain connects TRBV7-8 to TRBJ2-7; TRBD1 might be the D (5 bases). Between the trimmed V and J ends, which lost 4 bases and 1 base, there was a span of 8 bases. The CDR3 totals 13 residues. The V gene's germline CDR1 is SGHVS and CDR2 FQNEAQ.

This clonotype was detected only a few times. The chain recombines TRBV7-9 with TRBJ1-1; D unresolved. The CDR3 runs to 12 residues. Deletions cut 3 bases from V and 3 bases from J, with 5 bases between. Germline CDR1 reads SEHNR; CDR2 reads FQNEAQ (reference sequence). This chain's CDR3 is CASSFRDTEAFF. CDR3 sequence (DNA): TGTGCCAGCAGCTTTAGGGACACTGAAGCTTTCTTT.

This clonotype was counted a few times. The chain couples TRBV6-9 to TRBJ1-2; D might be TRBD1 (5 bases). Germline CDR1 MNHGY, CDR2 SVAAGI. Trimming shortened V by 10 bases and J by 6 bases, and 24 bases separated the two germline ends. The CDR3 length is 15 residues. For the CDR3, the DNA is TGTGCCACGTCCCGGGTGTGGGGCGTTGGCCATGGCTACACCTTC. Translated: CATSRVWGVGHGYTF.

This clonotype was counted between two and nine times. This sequence joins TRBV4-3 and TRBJ2-1; D may be TRBD1 or TRBD2 (7 bases each). V was clipped by 4 bases and J by 10 bases, with 17 bases between them. Germline V CDR1 and CDR2: LGHNA, YSLEER. This CDR3 is built from 14 residues. CDR3 loop: CASSPGGGVWEQFF. As DNA, the CDR3 is TGCGCCAGCAGCCCAGGGGGGGGGGTATGGGAGCAGTTCTTC.

This clonotype came up many times. The gene calls are TRBV29-1 and TRBJ1-1, with TRBD1 matching over 7 bases. V was pared by 4 bases and J by 0 bases, with 5 bases of the junction left unmatched. This CDR3 contains 14 residues. Per germline, CDR1 SQVTM and CDR2 ANQGSEA. The CDR3 bases are TGCAGCGTTGGAGGGGGCGAGTTGAACACTGAAGCTTTCTTT. Its translation is CSVGGGELNTEAFF.

This clonotype was counted at least ten times. The chain employs TRBV7-9 and TRBJ1-1; 7 bases fit TRBD1. Germline V lookup: CDR1 SEHNR, CDR2 FQNEAQ (reference sequence). The CDR3 extends over 15 amino acids. J lost 4 bases, V lost 1 base, and 6 bases had no gene match. This chain's CDR3 is CASSLEGGWSTEAFF. The CDR3 nucleotides read TGTGCCAGCAGCTTAGAAGGGGGCTGGAGCACTGAAGCTTTCTTT.

This clonotype was recorded many times. In DNA form, the CDR3 reads TGTGCCAGCAGTCCGGGACTGGAGTTGTACGAGCAGTACTTC. It specifies CASSPGLELYEQYF. The rearrangement uses TRBV6-1 and TRBJ2-7, with D maybe TRBD2 (6 bases). CDR3 size: 14 residues. V gave up 5 bases and J gave up 4 bases, with 15 bases separating them. The germline CDR1 and CDR2 sequences are MNHNS and SASEGT.

The chain uses TRBV15 and TRBJ1-4; 9 bases are shared with TRBD1. Germline-derived CDR1 and CDR2 are LNHNV and YYDKDF (reference sequence). J was trimmed by 8 bases and V by 3 bases; bases with no gene match: 10. CDR3 size: 16 residues. The CDR3 nucleotides read TGTGCCACCAGCAGTGCACTGGGGACAGGGCACGAAAAACTGTTTTTT. Translating gives CATSSALGTGHEKLFF.

V and J are TRBV27 and TRBJ2-7; no reliable D call. Germline loops: CDR1 MNHEY, CDR2 SMNVEV (reference sequence). V lost 4 bases and J 3 bases, leaving 10 bases between the germline ends. The CDR3 length is 13 residues. CDR3 DNA sequence: TGTGCCAGCAGTTACAGCGTCCTCTACGAGCAGTACTTC. This translates into CASSYSVLYEQYF.

This clonotype was counted ten times or more. The chain recombines TRBV5-4 with TRBJ1-1; D is uncertain. The V gene lost 2 bases and the J gene lost 1 base, with 6 bases spanning the gap. The CDR3 is 13 amino acids. The germline V gene has CDR1 SGHNT and CDR2 YYREEE (reference sequence). The CDR3 region has the DNA TGTGCCAGCAGCTTATTAACGAACACTGAAGCTTTCTTT. Encoded protein: CASSLLTNTEAFF.

This clonotype was counted at least ten times. J is TRBJ2-3 and V is TRBV6-2 or TRBV6-3; the D is unclear. The V gene lost 6 bases and the J gene lost 3 bases, with 10 bases spanning the gap. The germline V gene has CDR1 MNHEY and CDR2 SVGEGT. This CDR3 region has 13 residues. The CDR3 DNA is TGTGCCAGCAGCCAGGACGTGACAGATACGCAGTATTTT. Its protein product is CASSQDVTDTQYF.

The chain is built from TRBV28 and TRBJ1-4; D gene ambiguous. Between the trimmed V and J ends, which lost 3 bases and 7 bases, there was a span of 15 bases. CDR3 length: 15 residues. Germline V gene sequence: CDR1 MDHEN, CDR2 SYDVKM. CDR3 in DNA: TGTGCCAGCAGTTTTCTAAGTACCGGACGTGAAAAACTGTTTTTT. Protein sequence: CASSFLSTGREKLFF. The full variable domain, in which reference TRBV28 and TRBJ1-4 provide the parts outside the CDR3, is DVKVTQSSRYLVKRTGEKVFLECVQDMDHENMFWYRQDPGLGLRLIYFSYDVKMKEKGDIPEGYSVSREKKERFSLILESASTNQTSMYLCASSFLSTGREKLFFGSGTQLSVL.

V usage is TRBV28 and J usage is TRBJ1-6; no clear D gene. This CDR3 spans 16 amino acids. V dropped 8 bases and J dropped 4 bases, with 18 bases sitting between them. From germline, CDR1 is MDHEN and CDR2 SYDVKM. CDR3 DNA sequence: TGTGCCAGCTCTGGGCGTGGATCGGGGTATAATTCACCCCTCCACTTT. Translating it yields CASSGRGSGYNSPLHF. Supplemented by reference TRBV28 and TRBJ1-6, the full variable domain reads DVKVTQSSRYLVKRTGEKVFLECVQDMDHENMFWYRQDPGLGLRLIYFSYDVKMKEKGDIPEGYSVSREKKERFSLILESASTNQTSMYLCASSGRGSGYNSPLHFGNGTRLTVT.

The chain is built from TRBV27 and TRBJ2-7; 8 bases match TRBD2. The junction had 8 bases not matched to a gene; V was cut back by 5 bases and J by 2 bases. This CDR3 comprises 15 residues. CDR1 and CDR2 (germline): MNHEY, SMNVEV (reference sequence). CDR3 sequence: CASSLTSGATYEQYF. CDR3 nucleotides: TGTGCCAGCAGTCTCACTAGCGGAGCTACCTACGAGCAGTACTTC.

This clonotype appeared many times. V and J are TRBV20-1 and TRBJ2-7, with TRBD2 as a possible D gene (6 bases). Trimming removed 0 bases at V and 3 bases at J, with 12 bases between. The CDR3 runs to 14 residues. Germline V gene data show CDR1 as DFQATT and CDR2 as SNEGSKA (reference sequence). The CDR3 spells CSARDGASDYEQYF. The CDR3 DNA sequence: TGCAGTGCTAGAGATGGGGCTAGCGACTACGAGCAGTACTTC.

In this sample, this clonotype turned up a few times. V and J are TRBV7-9 and TRBJ2-1; possibly TRBD1 or TRBD2 for D (5 bases each). This CDR3 is built from 15 residues. In germline, CDR1 is SEHNR, CDR2 FQNEAQ (reference sequence). The V and J ends lost 3 bases and 5 bases respectively, with 14 bases between them. The CDR3 loop is CASSFMTGTHNEQFF. As DNA, the CDR3 is TGTGCCAGCAGCTTCATGACCGGGACCCACAATGAGCAGTTCTTC.